Included here is one T cell receptor (beta chain) sequence, with context. The junction departs from the called germline gene at one end, perhaps through a read error. Together with a sample-barcoded 5' primer, a J-beta primer mix was included in a second PCR lasting roughly 6 to 12 cycles. TCRdb used MiXCR to reprocess the 5' RACE reads, holding one entry per CDR3 protein. The sample shows 800,000 or so distinct CDR3 sequences, 20% to 25% of them seen only once. This entry comes from a study of blood T cells in healthy people across ages. The germline CDR1 and CDR2 sequences are LGHNA and YSLEER. The CDR3 contains 15 residues. Healthy Caucasian individuals from Russia aged about 6 to 95 were enrolled as donors. The same sample was also used in a study of T cells of mothers and their children. That report adds: cDNA synthesis used all extracted RNA, about 1.5 ug per 15 ul.

The V and J genes are TRBV4-3 and TRBJ2-5, with D possibly TRBD2 on 7 matching bases. The clonotype originates from a boy between 10 and 17 years old in good health. Material for sequencing was blood. The CDR3 bases are TGCGCCAGCAGCCAAGTTGAAAGGGGGGGAGAGTCCCAGTACTTC. Translation gives CASSQVERGGESQYF.